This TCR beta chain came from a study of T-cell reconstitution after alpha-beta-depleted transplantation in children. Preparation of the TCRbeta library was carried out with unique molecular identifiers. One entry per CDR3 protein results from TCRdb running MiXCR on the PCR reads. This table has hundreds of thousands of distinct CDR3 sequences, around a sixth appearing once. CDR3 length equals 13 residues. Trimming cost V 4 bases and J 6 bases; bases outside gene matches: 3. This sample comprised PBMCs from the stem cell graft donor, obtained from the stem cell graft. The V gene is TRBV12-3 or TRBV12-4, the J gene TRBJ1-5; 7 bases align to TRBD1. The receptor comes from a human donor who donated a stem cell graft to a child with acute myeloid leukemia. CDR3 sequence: CASSSTGSQPQHF. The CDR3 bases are TGTGCCAGCAGTTCGACAGGGAGTCAGCCCCAGCATTTT.